This T cell receptor beta chain was found in a study of cytomegalovirus exposure and HLA in healthy donors. The CDR3 is 12 amino acids. Germline assignment: CDR1 MDHEN and CDR2 SYDVKM. V was shortened by 3 bases and J by 8 bases, with 10 bases between the two germline ends. In the PCR, 60 Vbeta and 13 Jbeta primers were used. In the original processing: Around 9.9 million shared chains were among the roughly 80 million unique TCR beta chains that a later analysis counted. TCRdb's copy holds only in-frame clones and misses some; the assay was immunoSEQ multiplex PCR. That table supplies the V and J calls and clone size; D and trimming were determined from the DNA. The sample has around 240,000 clones; 82% are singletons.

This rearrangement joins TRBV28 to TRBJ1-2; D gene ambiguous. This receptor was taken from a woman between 35 and 50 years old in good health and CMV-seropositive. The sample taken for sequencing was PBMCs. This CDR3 reads CASSLSWWGYTF. The CDR3 DNA follows: TGTGCCAGCAGTTTGAGCTGGTGGGGCTACACCTTC.